This T cell receptor beta chain was obtained from a study of blood T cell repertoires in COVID-19. Looking at the study overall: From the United States, Italy and Spain came samples of acute and convalescent COVID-19. Sources were T cells, B-cell-depleted T cells, or PBMCs; the material itself was cDNA or gDNA.

Germline CDR1 is LGHDT and CDR2 is YNNKEL (reference sequence). CDR3 length: 16 amino acids. The V end was cut by 0 bases, the J end by 7 bases, with 18 bases between. As handled by the study authors: Estimation of nucleated cell counts relied on the amplification of reference gene primers. Using immunoSEQ multiplex PCR, the repertoire was profiled, and TCRdb retains in-frame clones only, with some absent. From that table come the V and J calls and clone size; the DNA was used to work out D and trimming. This table holds 300,000 or so clones, roughly 88% found once. The chain has TRBV3-1 (or the pseudogene TRBV3-2) and TRBJ1-1; D is possibly TRBD1 (5 bases). Sequenced: peripheral blood. This sequence was found in a woman in her 30s who had recovered from COVID-19. Here the CDR3 DNA reads TGTGCCAGCAGCCAAGATCCACGGCAGGGCTTTTATGAAGCTTTCTTT. Its translation is CASSQDPRQGFYEAFF.